Each of the 11 T cell receptor beta chains below was sequenced from the same sample in a study of PD-1 blockade in classical Hodgkin lymphoma. Only in-frame clones appear in the TCRdb table, and some are missing; sequencing was by immunoSEQ multiplex PCR. This sample carries around 40,000 clones, 76% of them seen once, and the ten largest clones take 10% to 11%. After autologous stem cell transplantation all patients relapsed, and prior brentuximab vedotin exposure differed between cohorts. The starting material was peripheral blood mononuclear cells (PBMCs), obtained at baseline. The receptors originated from a human donor with classical Hodgkin lymphoma.

This sequence joins TRBV28 and TRBJ1-1, with 9 bases matching TRBD1. This CDR3 is 15 amino acids long. CDR1 is MDHEN, CDR2 SYDVKM, per germline. The V gene end was trimmed by 2 bases and the J gene end by 3 bases; junction bases not matched to a gene: 4. CDR3 amino acids: CASSLGDRDDTEAFF. In DNA, the CDR3 is TGTGCCAGCAGTTTAGGGGACAGGGACGACACTGAAGCTTTCTTT.

A note on this clone: Other DNA sequences in this specimen translate into the identical CDR3. The chain is built from TRBV7-2 and TRBJ2-7, with 7 bases lining up with TRBD2. The CDR3 contains 14 residues. Germline CDR1 SGHTA, CDR2 FQGNSA. The V segment lost 3 bases and the J segment 4 bases; nucleotides outside the gene matches: 6. Here the CDR3 DNA reads TGTGCCAGCAGCTTGGGACTACGTCTTTACGAGCAGTACTTC. Amino acids: CASSLGLRLYEQYF.

The chain joins TRBV6-5 to TRBJ1-5, with TRBD1 as a possible D gene (6 bases). CDR3 length equals 15 residues. Looked up from germline, CDR1 is MNHEY and CDR2 is SVGAGI. Trimming cost V 6 bases and J 1 base, with 13 bases left between them. The CDR3 DNA sequence: TGTGCCAGCAGGTACAGGGCGGTAAGCAATCAGCCCCAGCATTTT. This sequence encodes CASRYRAVSNQPQHF.

This clone has only a few counts. The chain carries TRBV5-1 and TRBJ2-5; 7 bases fit TRBD1. Trimming removed 1 base from V and 4 bases from J; junction bases left unmatched: 1. Germline V gives CDR1 SGHRS, CDR2 YFSETQ. The CDR3 is 13 amino acids. As DNA, the CDR3 is TGCGCCAGCAGCTTGTCAGGGGGAGAGACCCAGTACTTC. This codes for CASSLSGGETQYF.

As concerns this clone: This may come from a read error, since a much larger clone is one base off. Other DNA sequences of this sample code for an identical CDR3. The V and J genes are TRBV29-1 and TRBJ2-3, with 7 bases lining up with TRBD1. With V trimmed by 1 base and J by 2 bases, 3 bases remained unmatched. Germline assignment: CDR1 SQVTM and CDR2 ANQGSEA. This CDR3 is 14 amino acids long. The chain's CDR3 is CSVEGQGYTDTQYF. The CDR3 region has the DNA TGCAGCGTTGAAGGACAGGGATACACAGATACGCAGTATTTT.

The V call is TRBV10-3, the J call TRBJ2-5; D not resolved. The V gene's germline CDR1 is ENHRY and CDR2 SYGVKD. The CDR3 spans 12 residues. V shed 6 bases and J shed 2 bases, with 7 bases lying between them. CDR3 protein: CAIRGYQETQYF. The CDR3 region has the DNA TGTGCCATCAGGGGGTATCAAGAGACCCAGTACTTC.

This clone was detected a few times. The V and J genes are TRBV11-2 and TRBJ1-2; 12 bases match TRBD1. Germline trimming cut 5 bases from V and 8 bases from J; bases unmatched to any gene: 15. This CDR3 is 17 amino acids long. Per germline, CDR1 SGHAT and CDR2 FQNNGV. The CDR3 nucleotides read TGTGCCAGCAGCCCCGGGGGACAGGGGGCAGGTTATCTCGGCTACACCTTC. This codes for CASSPGGQGAGYLGYTF.

Only one count was recorded for this clone. The V and J genes are TRBV28 and TRBJ2-7, with 11 positions matching TRBD2. CDR1 and CDR2 (germline): MDHEN, SYDVKM. V lost 6 bases to trimming and J lost 0 bases; unmatched junction nucleotides: 1. The CDR3 is 14 amino acids. Here the CDR3 reads CASSTSGSSYEQYF. CDR3 DNA: TGTGCCAGCAGCACTAGCGGGAGCTCCTACGAGCAGTACTTC. Based on the CDR3 plus reference TRBV28 and TRBJ2-7, the full variable domain is DVKVTQSSRYLVKRTGEKVFLECVQDMDHENMFWYRQDPGLGLRLIYFSYDVKMKEKGDIPEGYSVSREKKERFSLILESASTNQTSMYLCASSTSGSSYEQYFGPGTRLTVT.

The chain employs TRBV19 and TRBJ2-3; TRBD1 agrees at 8 bases. The CDR3 loop spans 15 amino acids. V gave up 6 bases and J gave up 4 bases; unmatched junction bases: 9. In germline, CDR1 is LNHDA, CDR2 SQIVND (reference sequence). In DNA form, the CDR3 reads TGTGCCAGTAGCTATACAGGACAGGGACCAGATACGCAGTATTTT. Residues: CASSYTGQGPDTQYF.

This clone showed up just once. The chain carries TRBV13 and TRBJ1-1, with a possible D match to TRBD1 (5 bases). V lost 4 bases to trimming and J lost 10 bases, with 16 bases between them. Germline V gene data show CDR1 as PRHDT and CDR2 as FYEKMQ (reference sequence). The length of the CDR3 is 13 residues. CDR3 amino acids: CASSSTGRPGAFF. The CDR3 DNA is TGTGCCAGCAGCTCTACAGGACGCCCGGGAGCTTTCTTT.

This clone was detected only once. The chain employs TRBV15 and TRBJ2-1; 10 positions agree with TRBD2. Germline values: CDR1 LNHNV, CDR2 YYDKDF (reference sequence). CDR3 length equals 16 residues. The J segment lost 6 bases and the V segment lost 2 bases, leaving 7 bases of the junction unmatched. CDR3 bases: TGTGCCACCAGCAGAAATCCGGGACTAGCGATCAATGAGCAGTTCTTC. Translation: CATSRNPGLAINEQFF.